This TCR beta chain was profiled in a study of vaccination and CD4 T cells after COVID-19. Across the whole study: Two of the convalescents were Hispanic, and convalescents were six males and four females. Study observations and caveats: Convalescent patients' median share of reactive clones seen only post-vaccination was around 84%.

TCRdb re-called the PCR reads with MiXCR, one entry per CDR3 protein. Here the sample spans just under 30,000 distinct CDR3 sequences, approximately 49% being singletons. Regarding this clonotype: Its antigen is unidentified.

As to time point: late sampling 161 to 241 days after vaccination in a few convalescent patients. V was shortened by 2 bases and J by 6 bases, with 18 bases between the two germline ends. The germline CDR1 and CDR2 sequences are SGHTS and YDEGEE. The CDR3 has 16 residues. The clonotype originates from a human donor who had recovered from COVID-19. This material consisted of CD4+ T cells from blood, taken about 7 months after SARS-CoV-2 vaccination. The rearrangement links TRBV5-8 to TRBJ1-5; D is perhaps TRBD1 (6 bases). CDR3 protein: CASSLLQQGWGQPQHF. The CDR3 coding sequence is TGTGCCAGCAGCTTACTACAACAGGGTTGGGGTCAGCCCCAGCATTTT.